This TCR beta chain was sequenced for a study of T cells after yellow fever vaccination. TCRdb reprocessed the 5' RACE reads with MiXCR, giving one entry per CDR3 protein. The repertoire has 500,000 to 650,000 distinct CDR3 sequences, about 13% of them found once; the top ten carry more than 13%. Trimming stripped 8 bases from V and 1 base from J, with 12 bases between. CDR3 length equals 13 residues. Germline CDR1 and CDR2: DFQATT and SNEGSKA (reference sequence). A word on this clonotype: Its antigen remains unknown.

General study findings and limits: Of the clonotypes, a small share occurred in both CD4 and CD8 compartments.

Sequenced here: PBMCs, sampled on the day of the yellow fever booster vaccination. This TCR derives from a man aged 25 to 40 who received the YFV17D yellow fever vaccine. The J gene is TRBJ2-1, the V gene TRBV20-1; a possible D gene is TRBD2 (6 bases). As DNA, the CDR3 is TGCAGTCTTTGGGGAGGTTCCTACAATGAGCAGTTCTTC. Its translation: CSLWGGSYNEQFF.